Listed below are T cell receptor beta chains from one sample, sequenced in a study of neoadjuvant nivolumab and ipilimumab in lung cancer. Data came from immunoSEQ multiplex PCR; TCRdb stores just in-frame clones and leaves some out. The top ten clones hold around 2.1% of a sample with about 18,000 clones, around 87% of them seen once. Specimen: peripheral blood, collected before neoadjuvant nivolumab, alone or with ipilimumab. Receptor source: an adult with non-small cell lung cancer. CDR3s include the opening cysteine and the closing phenylalanine or tryptophan. Size is omitted from some rows. Given values are once, few, many or a class for expanded clones.

clone_size	v_call	j_call	cdr3_aa
few	TRBV11-2	TRBJ2-7	CASSYSGTSGSEQYF
.	TRBV5-6	TRBJ2-7	CASSSGPYEQYF
.	TRBV9	TRBJ1-2	CASSPPQGRHGYTF
.	TRBV7-9	TRBJ1-4	CASSYMGDAANEKLFF
.	TRBV4-2	TRBJ2-3	CASSQDTGGLDTQYF
once	TRBV6-5	TRBJ2-6	CASSFPDSSGANVLTF
.	TRBV6-1	TRBJ1-2	CASETGTPRNYGYTF
.	TRBV18	TRBJ2-3	CASFNTLGSSTDTQYF
.	TRBV7-9	TRBJ1-4	CASSLMQSPTNEKLFF
.	TRBV7-7	TRBJ1-1	CASSLAGDTEAFF
.	TRBV5-5	TRBJ2-5	CASSWGTSGRGSQETQYF
.	TRBV29-1	TRBJ2-1	CSVGSSSPSSYNEQFF
.	TRBV30	TRBJ1-1	CAWEQGSTEAFF
.	TRBV5-1	TRBJ2-4	CASSSQGGENIQYF
.	TRBV10-3	TRBJ1-1	CAISRTAMNTEAFF
once	TRBV7-9	TRBJ2-7	CASSRMGQGADEQYF
.	TRBV6-6	TRBJ2-3	CASKAGPATDTQYF
.	TRBV15	TRBJ2-3	CATSQGVGLGTDTQYF
.	TRBV27	TRBJ1-1	CASSLLAEGTEAFF
.	TRBV7-8	TRBJ2-5	CASSLGTGGETQYF
.	TRBV6-5	TRBJ1-2	CASSRATDGYTF
.	TRBV18	TRBJ2-1	CASSPNSGRAGEQFF